This T cell receptor (beta chain) came from a study of early T cells in non-severe SARS-CoV-2 infection. Study context: Bulk RNA taken from unsorted whole blood was sequenced, leaving chains unpaired.

Germline-derived CDR1 and CDR2 are SGHAT and FQNNGV. V shed 6 bases and J 1 base; nucleotides not matched to a gene: 9. The CDR3 has 15 residues. TCRdb independently ran MiXCR on the 5' RACE reads; one entry per CDR3 protein. The table records more than 65,000 distinct CDR3 sequences, around 13% of them present only once. The chain employs TRBV11-2 and TRBJ2-7; TRBD1 matches 7 bases. This TCR derives from an adult who was a healthcare worker with PCR-confirmed SARS-CoV-2 infection or an uninfected control (not recorded which). The sample consisted of whole blood. Here the CDR3 DNA reads TGTGCCAGCAGAAAGACGGGACAGATATCCTACGAGCAGTACTTC. Encoded protein: CASRKTGQISYEQYF.